The clone carrying this T cell receptor (beta chain) was observed at least ten times. This specimen belongs to a study of regulatory T cells in long-lasting Graves disease. Building the TCR beta libraries relied on iRepertoire HTBI primers, and CDR3 regions underwent Arm-PCR. TCRdb re-called the multiplex PCR reads through MiXCR, storing one row per CDR3 protein. Of 500,000 or so distinct CDR3 sequences detected, 13% to 15% appear once; the ten largest clones hold about 15%. Time point given: newly diagnosed GD, antithyroid drugs for less than 3 months. Construction of the TCR library relied on RNA isolated from PBMCs. The CDR3 loop spans 13 amino acids. Looked up from germline, CDR1 is MNHEY and CDR2 is SVGAGI. Trimming at V came to 4 bases and at J to 9 bases, leaving 6 bases not matched to a gene. The data were also submitted as part of a second study, on T cells in Graves' hyperthyroidism and ophthalmopathy. Per that paper: In blood, most of the thyroid clonotypes expanded above 0.001 were also present.

The source of this sequence is a woman aged 50 to 60 with Graves disease. The chain recombines TRBV6-5 with TRBJ2-1, with TRBD1 identical over 7 bases. The sequences come from peripheral blood mononuclear cells (PBMCs), collected at new diagnosis, from a patient treated with antithyroid drugs. The CDR3 protein is CASSLTGVTEQFF. CDR3 nucleotide sequence: TGTGCCAGCAGTTTAACAGGGGTGACTGAGCAGTTCTTC.